The source of this TCR beta chain is a study of T cells in Graves' hyperthyroidism and ophthalmopathy. Researchers amplified the TCR beta CDR3 regions from RNA transcripts. The HTBI primer set was used in a first-round RT-PCR of the TCR CDR3. TCRdb reprocessed the multiplex PCR reads with MiXCR, giving one entry per CDR3 protein. The sample includes approximately 95,000 distinct CDR3 sequences, approximately 42% of them seen just once. CDR1 and CDR2 (germline): SGHKS, YYEKEE (reference sequence). This CDR3 has 15 residues. V was pared by 4 bases and J by 0 bases, with 14 bases between. On this clonotype: This may be a read error: a much more frequent sequence differs by one nucleotide. In this CDR3 the conserved last residue, phenylalanine or tryptophan, is missing, so a read error is likely.

The material sequenced was peripheral blood or thyroid tissue (not recorded which). The receptor comes from a woman aged 25-40 years with Graves' hyperthyroidism. The chain has TRBV5-5 and TRBJ2-7; D remains ambiguous. Here the CDR3 reads CASSPLEGGSYEQYS. CDR3 sequence (DNA): TGTGCCAGCAGCCCCTTGGAAGGCGGCTCCTACGAGCAGTACTCC.